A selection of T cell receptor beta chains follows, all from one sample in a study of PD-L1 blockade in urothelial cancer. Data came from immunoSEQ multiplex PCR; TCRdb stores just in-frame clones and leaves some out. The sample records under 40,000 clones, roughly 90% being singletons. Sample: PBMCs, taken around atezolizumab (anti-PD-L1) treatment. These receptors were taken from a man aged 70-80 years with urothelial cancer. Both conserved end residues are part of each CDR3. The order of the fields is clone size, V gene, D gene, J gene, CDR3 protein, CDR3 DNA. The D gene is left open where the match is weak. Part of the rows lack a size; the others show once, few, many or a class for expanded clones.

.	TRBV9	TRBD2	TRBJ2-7	CASSFGTSGAPYEQYF	TGTGCCAGCAGCTTCGGGACTAGCGGAGCCCCCTACGAGCAGTACTTC
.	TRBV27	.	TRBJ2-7	CASSFPGSYEQYF	TGTGCCAGCAGTTTCCCAGGCTCCTACGAGCAGTACTTC
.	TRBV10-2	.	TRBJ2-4	CASSAGPLAKNIQYF	TGCGCCAGCAGTGCTGGGCCTTTAGCCAAAAACATTCAGTACTTC
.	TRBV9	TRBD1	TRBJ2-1	CASSVETGGWNEQFF	TGTGCCAGCAGCGTAGAGACAGGGGGCTGGAATGAGCAGTTCTTC
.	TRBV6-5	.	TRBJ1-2	CASSYSIRQAYGYTF	TGTGCCAGCAGTTACTCTATACGACAGGCCTATGGCTACACCTTC
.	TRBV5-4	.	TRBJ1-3	CASSLAGTSGNTIYF	TGTGCCAGCAGCTTGGCCGGGACTTCTGGAAACACCATATATTTT
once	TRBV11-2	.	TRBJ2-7	CASSVPRPGSGVQYF	TGTGCCAGCAGCGTCCCCCGCCCAGGTTCAGGTGTGCAGTACTTC
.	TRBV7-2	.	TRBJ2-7	CASSPTYEQYF	TGTGCCAGCAGCCCTACCTACGAGCAGTACTTC
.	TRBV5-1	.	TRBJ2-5	CASSLSAGLQETQYF	TGCGCCAGCAGCTTGTCGGCAGGGCTTCAAGAGACCCAGTACTTC
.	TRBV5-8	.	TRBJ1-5	CASSLEGRSNQPQHF	TGTGCCAGCAGCTTGGAAGGGAGAAGCAATCAGCCCCAGCATTTT
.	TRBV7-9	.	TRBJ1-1	CASSFGLGGGVYTEAFF	TGTGCCAGCAGCTTTGGGTTGGGGGGGGGCGTCTATACTGAAGCTTTCTTT
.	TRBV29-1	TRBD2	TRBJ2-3	CSVEKAGGRGDTQYF	TGCAGCGTTGAAAAGGCGGGAGGGCGTGGAGATACGCAGTATTTT
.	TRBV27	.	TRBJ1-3	CASSLGPPGNGNTIYF	TGTGCCAGCAGTTTAGGGCCCCCAGGGAATGGAAACACCATATATTTT
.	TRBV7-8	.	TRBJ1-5	CASSLGGGDQPQHF	TGTGCCAGCAGCTTAGGAGGGGGAGATCAGCCCCAGCATTTT
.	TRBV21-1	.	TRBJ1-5	CASSKASGTRYSNQPQHF	TGTGCCAGCAGCAAAGCTTCCGGGACAAGATATAGCAATCAGCCCCAGCATTTT
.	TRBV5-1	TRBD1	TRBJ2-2	CASSLDRGSGELFF	TGCGCCAGCAGCTTGGACAGGGGGAGCGGGGAGCTGTTTTTT
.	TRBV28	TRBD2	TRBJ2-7	CACRRAGSTYEQYF	TGTGCTTGCCGACGAGCGGGATCGACCTACGAGCAGTACTTC
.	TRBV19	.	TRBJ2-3	CASSIPGHPSTDTQYF	TGTGCCAGTAGTATTCCCGGACACCCATCCACAGATACGCAGTATTTT
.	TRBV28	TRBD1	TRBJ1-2	CASRYTPGTGRGYGYTF	TGTGCCAGCAGATATACCCCAGGGACAGGGCGAGGGTATGGCTACACCTTC
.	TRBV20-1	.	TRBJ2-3	CSAGGATQYF	TGCAGTGCGGGCGGGGCTACGCAGTATTTT
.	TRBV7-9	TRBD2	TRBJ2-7	CASSSQAGATYEQYF	TGTGCCAGCAGCTCGCAGGCGGGAGCTACCTACGAGCAGTACTTC
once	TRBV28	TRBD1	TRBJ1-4	CASSLFDRDSGKLFF	TGTGCCAGCAGTTTATTTGACAGGGACTCCGGGAAACTGTTTTTT
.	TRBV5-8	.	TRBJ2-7	CASSLERGGEQYF	TGTGCCAGCAGCTTGGAGAGAGGGGGCGAGCAGTACTTC
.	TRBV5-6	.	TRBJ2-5	CASSWGRETQYF	TGTGCCAGCAGCTGGGGGCGGGAGACCCAGTACTTC
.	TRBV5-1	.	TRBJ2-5	CASSAGPGRRQETQYF	TGCGCCAGCAGCGCGGGACCGGGACGCAGACAAGAGACCCAGTACTTC
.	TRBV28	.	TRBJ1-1	CASSLWASRAFF	TGTGCCAGCAGTTTATGGGCCTCTCGAGCTTTCTTT
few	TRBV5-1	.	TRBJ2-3	CASSLGLRTDTQYF	TGCGCCAGCAGCTTAGGACTAAGGACAGATACGCAGTATTTT
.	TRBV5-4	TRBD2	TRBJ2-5	CASRPAGGLETQYF	TGTGCCAGCAGGCCTGCGGGAGGTCTGGAGACCCAGTACTTC
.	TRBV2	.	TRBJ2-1	CASSRDGLRVSGEQFF	TGTGCCAGCAGCCGCGACGGGTTAAGAGTGTCTGGGGAGCAGTTCTTC
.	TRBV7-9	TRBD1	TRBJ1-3	CASGGTVSGNTIYF	TGTGCCAGCGGTGGGACAGTCTCTGGAAACACCATATATTTT
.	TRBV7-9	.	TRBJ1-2	CASSPPANYGYTF	TGTGCCAGCAGCCCCCCAGCTAACTATGGCTACACCTTC
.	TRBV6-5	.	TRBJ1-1	CASSYVSPNTEAFF	TGTGCCAGCAGTTACGTGAGTCCCAACACTGAAGCTTTCTTT
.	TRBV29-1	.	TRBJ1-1	CSVGQPGEAFF	TGCAGCGTTGGACAGCCCGGTGAAGCTTTCTTT
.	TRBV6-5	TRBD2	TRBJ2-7	CASSSGLPPYEQYF	TGTGCCAGCAGTTCGGGACTACCCCCCTACGAGCAGTACTTC
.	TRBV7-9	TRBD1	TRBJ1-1	CASSPLTGGGNTEAFF	TGTGCCAGCAGCCCATTAACAGGGGGAGGGAACACTGAAGCTTTCTTT
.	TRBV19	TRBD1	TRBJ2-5	CASRSPGQGAGETQYF	TGTGCCAGTAGAAGTCCGGGACAGGGGGCCGGGGAGACCCAGTACTTC
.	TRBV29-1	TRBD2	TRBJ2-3	CSVGSGDTDTQYF	TGCAGCGTTGGAAGCGGGGACACAGATACGCAGTATTTT
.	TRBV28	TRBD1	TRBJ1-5	CASSRGQGGNQPQHF	TGTGCCAGCAGTAGGGGACAGGGAGGCAATCAGCCCCAGCATTTT
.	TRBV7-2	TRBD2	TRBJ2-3	CASSPSYQTSGTDTQYF	TGTGCCAGCAGCCCCTCATACCAGACTAGCGGCACAGATACGCAGTATTTT
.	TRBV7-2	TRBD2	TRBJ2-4	CASSPSLAGGPSKNIQYF	TGTGCCAGCAGCCCTTCACTAGCGGGAGGGCCGTCCAAAAACATTCAGTACTTC
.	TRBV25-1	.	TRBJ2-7	CASSEFGGPYEQYF	TGTGCCAGCAGTGAATTTGGTGGCCCGTACGAGCAGTACTTC
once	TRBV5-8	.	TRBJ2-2	CASSPGQSFTGELFF	TGTGCCAGCAGCCCAGGACAGTCTTTCACCGGGGAGCTGTTTTTT
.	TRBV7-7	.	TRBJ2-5	CASSLGQKETQYF	TGTGCCAGCAGCTTAGGACAGAAAGAGACCCAGTACTTC
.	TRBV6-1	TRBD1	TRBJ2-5	CASLSRGLGETQYF	TGTGCCAGCTTGAGCAGGGGGCTTGGAGAGACCCAGTACTTC
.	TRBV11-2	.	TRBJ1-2	CASSLDRQVTAYTF	TGTGCCAGCAGCTTAGATAGGCAGGTTACTGCCTACACCTTC
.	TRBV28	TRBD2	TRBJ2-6	CASKQAGGPLAGANVLTF	TGTGCCAGCAAGCAGGCGGGAGGGCCTCTAGCTGGGGCCAACGTCCTGACTTTC
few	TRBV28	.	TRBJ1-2	CASSNEAGLAGGYTF	TGTGCCAGCAGCAACGAAGCGGGACTTGCAGGTGGCTACACCTTC
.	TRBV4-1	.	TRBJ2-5	CASSPGYLQETQYF	TGCGCCAGCAGCCCAGGTTACCTCCAAGAGACCCAGTACTTC
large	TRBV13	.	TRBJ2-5	CASSLWDSQETQYF	TGTGCCAGCAGCTTATGGGACTCTCAAGAGACCCAGTACTTC
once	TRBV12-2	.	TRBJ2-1	CASRLDRGTSGSFYNEQFF	TGTGCAAGTCGCTTAGATCGGGGTACTAGCGGGAGTTTCTACAATGAGCAGTTCTTC
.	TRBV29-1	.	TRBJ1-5	CSATTGDYQPQHF	TGCAGTGCAACTACAGGAGACTATCAGCCCCAGCATTTT